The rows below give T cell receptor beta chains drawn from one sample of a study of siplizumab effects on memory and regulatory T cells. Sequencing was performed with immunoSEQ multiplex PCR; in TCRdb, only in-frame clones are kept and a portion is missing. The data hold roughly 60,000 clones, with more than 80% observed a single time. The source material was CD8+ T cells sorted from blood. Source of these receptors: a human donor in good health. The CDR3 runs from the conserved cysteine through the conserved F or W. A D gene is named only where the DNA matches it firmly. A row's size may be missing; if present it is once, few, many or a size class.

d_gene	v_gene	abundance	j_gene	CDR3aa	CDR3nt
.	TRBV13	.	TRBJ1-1	CASSIGLDTEAFF	TGTGCCAGCAGTATCGGGTTGGACACTGAAGCTTTCTTT
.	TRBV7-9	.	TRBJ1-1	CASSLNTEAFF	TGTGCCAGCAGCTTAAACACTGAAGCTTTCTTT
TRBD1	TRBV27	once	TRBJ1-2	CASSSAGGNYGYTF	TGTGCCAGCAGTTCCGCAGGGGGTAACTATGGCTACACCTTC
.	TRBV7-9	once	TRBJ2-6	CASSSPPGVGANVLTF	TGTGCCAGCAGCTCCCCCCCCGGGGTCGGGGCCAACGTCCTGACTTTC
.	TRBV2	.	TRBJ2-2	CASYANTGELFF	TGTGCCAGCTACGCGAACACCGGGGAGCTGTTTTTT
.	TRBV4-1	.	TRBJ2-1	CASSQDGDLYNEQFF	TGCGCCAGCAGCCAAGATGGGGACCTCTACAATGAGCAGTTCTTC
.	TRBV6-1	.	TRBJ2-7	CASSGVFRNQFDEQYF	TGTGCCAGCAGTGGGGTATTTAGGAACCAGTTCGACGAGCAGTACTTC
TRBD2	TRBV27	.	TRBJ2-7	CASSLLAGGAEQYF	TGTGCCAGCAGCCTACTAGCGGGAGGGGCCGAGCAGTACTTC
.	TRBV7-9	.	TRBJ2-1	CASSTTRSKSYNEQFF	TGTGCCAGCAGCACGACTAGATCAAAGTCCTACAATGAGCAGTTCTTC
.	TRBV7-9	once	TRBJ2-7	CASSWELDEQYF	TGTGCCAGCAGCTGGGAACTCGACGAGCAGTACTTC
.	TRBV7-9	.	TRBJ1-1	CASSLGVGGWTEAFF	TGTGCCAGCAGCTTAGGGGTCGGAGGTTGGACTGAAGCTTTCTTT
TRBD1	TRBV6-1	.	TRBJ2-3	CASSELGTGGLDTQYF	TGTGCCAGCAGTGAACTAGGGACAGGGGGCCTAGATACGCAGTATTTT
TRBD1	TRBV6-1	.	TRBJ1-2	CANRGQPEGYTF	TGTGCCAACCGGGGACAGCCAGAAGGCTACACCTTC
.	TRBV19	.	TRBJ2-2	CASSIGHRELFF	TGTGCCAGTAGTATAGGACACCGGGAGCTGTTTTTT
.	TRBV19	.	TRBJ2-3	CASRAHRTDTQYF	TGTGCCAGTAGGGCACACCGCACAGATACGCAGTATTTT
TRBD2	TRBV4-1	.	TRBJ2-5	CASSQERLTSGEETQYF	TGCGCCAGCAGCCAAGAGAGGTTGACTAGCGGGGAAGAGACCCAGTACTTC
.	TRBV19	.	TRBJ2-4	CASSIVAGRRNIQYF	TGTGCCAGTAGTATAGTGGCAGGGCGAAGGAACATTCAGTACTTC
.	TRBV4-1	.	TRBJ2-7	CASSQDGYEQYF	TGCGCCAGCAGCCAGGACGGGTACGAGCAGTACTTC
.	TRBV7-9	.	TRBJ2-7	CASSSPGTTYEQYF	TGTGCCAGCAGCTCCCCCGGGACCACCTACGAGCAGTACTTC
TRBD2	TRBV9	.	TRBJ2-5	CASSAGLALQETQYF	TGTGCCAGCAGTGCCGGACTAGCCTTACAAGAGACCCAGTACTTC
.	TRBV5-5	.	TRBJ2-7	CASSLGRASAREQYF	TGTGCCAGCAGCTTGGGTCGGGCCTCCGCTAGGGAGCAGTACTTC
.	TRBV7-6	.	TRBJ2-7	CASSASAGVYEQYF	TGTGCCAGCAGCGCTAGTGCGGGTGTTTACGAGCAGTACTTC
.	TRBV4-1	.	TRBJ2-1	CASRKTTTYNEQFF	TGCGCCAGCAGGAAGACAACTACCTACAATGAGCAGTTCTTC
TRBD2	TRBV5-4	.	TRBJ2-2	CASSLAWGQKAGGRPGELFF	TGTGCCAGCAGCTTGGCCTGGGGACAGAAAGCGGGAGGGCGGCCCGGGGAGCTGTTTTTT
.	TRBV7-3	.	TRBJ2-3	CASSLRPSGADTQYF	TGTGCCAGCAGCTTAAGGCCAAGTGGTGCGGATACGCAGTATTTT
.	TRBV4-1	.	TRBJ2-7	CASSQSSSGNYEQYF	TGCGCCAGCAGCCAATCTTCCAGCGGAAACTACGAGCAGTACTTC
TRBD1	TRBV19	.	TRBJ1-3	CASRTGSSGNTIYF	TGTGCCAGTAGGACAGGGTCTTCTGGAAACACCATATATTTT
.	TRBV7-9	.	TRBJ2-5	CASSLTTIKMVPQETQYF	TGTGCCAGCAGCTTAACGACAATTAAAATGGTTCCCCAAGAGACCCAGTACTTC
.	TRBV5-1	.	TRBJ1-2	CASSLRGSNYGYTF	TGCGCCAGCAGCTTGCGGGGGTCTAACTATGGCTACACCTTC
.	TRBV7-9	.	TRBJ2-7	CASSLPTGDSYEQYF	TGTGCCAGCAGCCTACCGACAGGAGACTCCTACGAGCAGTACTTC
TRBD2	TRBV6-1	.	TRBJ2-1	CASSERELYEQFF	TGTGCCAGCAGTGAGCGGGAGTTATATGAGCAGTTCTTC
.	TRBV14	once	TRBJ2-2	CASSQDGGTEESTGELFF	TGTGCCAGCAGCCAAGATGGCGGGACGGAGGAGAGCACCGGGGAGCTGTTTTTT
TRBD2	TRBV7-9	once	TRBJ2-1	CASSLALAGANEQFF	TGTGCCAGCAGCTTAGCGCTGGCGGGAGCCAATGAGCAGTTCTTC
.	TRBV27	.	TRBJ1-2	CASRDTGSYGYTF	TGTGCCAGCAGGGACACCGGCAGCTATGGCTACACCTTC
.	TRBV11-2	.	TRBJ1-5	CASSLGVLGYQPQHF	TGTGCCAGCAGCTTAGGGGTTCTCGGGTACCAGCCCCAGCATTTT
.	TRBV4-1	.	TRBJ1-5	CASSQDPSSNQPQHF	TGCGCCAGCAGCCAAGATCCGAGTAGCAATCAGCCCCAGCATTTT
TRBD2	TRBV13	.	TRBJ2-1	CASSSFPGTSGYNEQFF	TGTGCCAGCAGCTCCTTTCCGGGGACTAGCGGCTACAATGAGCAGTTCTTC
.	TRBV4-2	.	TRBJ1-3	CASSPQIEEVNTIYF	TGTGCCAGCAGCCCGCAGATAGAGGAAGTCAACACCATATATTTT
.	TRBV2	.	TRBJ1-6	CASSGQSGVVSSYNSPLHF	TGTGCCAGCAGTGGGCAATCTGGGGTCGTGAGCTCCTATAATTCACCCCTCCACTTT
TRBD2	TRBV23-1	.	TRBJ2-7	CASSHILASGTSESSYEQYF	TGCGCCAGCAGTCACATACTAGCTTCCGGGACTAGCGAAAGCTCCTACGAGCAGTACTTC
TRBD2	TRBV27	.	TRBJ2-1	CASSYGLAALGEQFF	TGTGCCAGCAGCTATGGACTAGCGGCCTTAGGGGAGCAGTTCTTC
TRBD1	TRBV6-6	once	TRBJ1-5	CASSYSETGQPQHF	TGTGCCAGCAGTTACTCCGAGACAGGGCAGCCCCAGCATTTT
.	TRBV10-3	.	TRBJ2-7	CAIAHKRTETYEQYF	TGTGCCATCGCACACAAGAGGACAGAGACCTACGAGCAGTACTTC
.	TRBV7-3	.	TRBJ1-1	CASSLIGGTEAFF	TGTGCCAGCAGCTTAATCGGAGGCACTGAAGCTTTCTTT
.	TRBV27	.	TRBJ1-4	CASRDLSSSNEKLFF	TGTGCCAGCAGGGATTTAAGCTCATCTAATGAAAAACTGTTTTTT
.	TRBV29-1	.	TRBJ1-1	CSVGGFEAFF	TGCAGCGTTGGGGGTTTTGAAGCTTTCTTT
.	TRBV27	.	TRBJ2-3	CASSPLPGTDTQYF	TGTGCCAGCAGTCCCCTCCCGGGCACAGATACGCAGTATTTT
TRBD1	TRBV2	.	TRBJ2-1	CASSEVRQGANEQFF	TGTGCCAGCAGTGAAGTGAGACAGGGGGCGAATGAGCAGTTCTTC
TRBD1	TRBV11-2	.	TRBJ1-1	CASSSFPQGVQDTEAFF	TGTGCCAGCAGCTCCTTCCCACAGGGGGTACAGGACACTGAAGCTTTCTTT
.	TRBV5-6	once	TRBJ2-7	CASSLVRDGLYEQYF	TGTGCCAGCAGCTTGGTTCGGGACGGCCTCTACGAGCAGTACTTC
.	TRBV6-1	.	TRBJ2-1	CASRTGYEQFF	TGTGCCAGCAGAACAGGGTATGAGCAGTTCTTC
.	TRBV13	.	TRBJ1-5	CASSKSGDGNQPQHF	TGTGCCAGCAGCAAATCGGGGGATGGCAATCAGCCCCAGCATTTT
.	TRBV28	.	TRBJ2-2	CASSLGETGELFF	TGTGCCAGCAGTTTAGGGGAAACCGGGGAGCTGTTTTTT